The following is a T cell receptor beta chain sequence with its context. Method: immunoSEQ multiplex PCR; TCRdb's copy keeps in-frame clones and lacks some. In the table there are about 180,000 clones, about 91% of which are singletons. Germline V CDR1 and CDR2: GTSNPN, SVGIG (reference sequence). The CDR3 has 16 amino acids. V shed 8 bases and J 7 bases; nucleotides not matched to a gene: 21. This sample was included in a study of blood T cell repertoires in COVID-19. Study at large: Donors in the United States, Italy and Spain gave samples during acute or convalescent COVID-19.

The gene calls are TRBV30 and TRBJ1-2; TRBD1 aligns across 8 bases. Source material: peripheral blood. The source of this sequence is a woman aged 45-60 years with acute or convalescent COVID-19. The CDR3 is CAKTGQGGRADFGYTF. In nucleotides, the CDR3 is TGTGCCAAGACCGGACAGGGTGGGCGCGCGGACTTTGGCTACACCTTC.